This T cell receptor beta chain was recorded in a study of blood T cell repertoires in COVID-19 (dated by TCRdb to the early 2020s). Notes on the research overall: The collaborator samples originated in the United States, Italy and Spain and spanned the acute and convalescent phases of COVID-19. Subjects who had been exposed to COVID-19, were actively infected with it, or had recovered from it provided the deeply sampled blood TCRbeta repertoires that made up the dataset. The repertoires were released in a freely available public database intended as a resource for research on the immune response to SARS-CoV-2. The material from the prospective study consisted of cDNA or gDNA derived from T cells, B-cell-depleted T cells, or PBMCs. A de-identified subject ID, COVID-19 status, age in years and sex were almost always included in the sample metadata. Where HLA class I and class II types were available, the types were taken from metadata supplied by the sample provider, not from assay-based typing. The samples were drawn from two sources: the first 160 participants of the ongoing ImmuneRACE study, and over 950 subjects contributed by 6 global collaborators.

Study-wide conclusions, independent of this receptor: The quantity of clinical and demographic metadata differed by source and by participant and was supplied without curation.

Concerning this clone itself: No antigen is known for it. No per-base quality is available; no much larger clone lies one base away.

TCRbeta CDR3 regions were amplified from genomic DNA using the immunoSEQ Assay, a bias-controlled multiplex PCR. The study's own analysis went as follows. Within the assay, amplification of reference gene primers was used to estimate how many nucleated cells each sample contained. Sequence reads were collapsed and filtered to measure the absolute abundance of every unique TCRbeta CDR3 rearrangement. Productive Simpson clonality was computed per sample as the square root of Simpson's diversity index over productive rearrangements. Held by TCRdb, this immuneACCESS table contains in-frame sequences only and omits some clones. Under half of the omission traces to an unresolved V gene where checked; the cause of the rest is unknown. V, J and clone size are those of that table, while D and trimming were read from the DNA. Present in this sample are about 310,000 clones, 85% to 90% of which were seen just once. Around 0.98% of the sample rests with the top ten.

One collaborating source in Seattle enrolled patients during active infection and followed them longitudinally through the course of disease. Collaborating institutions collected whole blood in K2EDTA tubes following their own protocols. For TCRbeta analysis, collaborator samples were shipped as frozen whole blood, as isolated PBMCs, or as DNA extracted from either sample type. This clonotype was sampled from a woman aged 40-49 years with COVID-19, enrolled during active disease. The sequenced material came from peripheral blood.

In nucleotides, the sequence is TGTGCCAGCAGTTTACAGGGGCATATTGATGAAAAACTGTTTTTT. It codes for CASSLQGHIDEKLFF. Recombination linked TRBV28 to TRBJ1-4, and the D gene may be TRBD1, 6 bases matching. Cut back by 2 bases and 6 bases, the V and J ends lie 13 bases apart. The CDR3 measures 15 amino acids from cysteine to phenylalanine. Only the CDR3 portion is preserved as DNA: 45 bases, with reading frame beginning at the first base. CDR1 and CDR2 are read off the germline V gene as MDHEN and SYDVKM.